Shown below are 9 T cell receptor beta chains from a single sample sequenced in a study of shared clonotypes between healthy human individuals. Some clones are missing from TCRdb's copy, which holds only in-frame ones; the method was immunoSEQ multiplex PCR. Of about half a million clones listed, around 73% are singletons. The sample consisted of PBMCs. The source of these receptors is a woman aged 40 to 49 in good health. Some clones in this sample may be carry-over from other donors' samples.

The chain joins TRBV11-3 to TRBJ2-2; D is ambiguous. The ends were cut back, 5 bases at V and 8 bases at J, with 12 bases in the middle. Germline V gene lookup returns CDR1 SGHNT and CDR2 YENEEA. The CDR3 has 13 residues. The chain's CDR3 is CASSALSSGELFF. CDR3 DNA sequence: TGTGCCAGCAGCGCACTTTCCTCTGGGGAGCTGTTTTTT.

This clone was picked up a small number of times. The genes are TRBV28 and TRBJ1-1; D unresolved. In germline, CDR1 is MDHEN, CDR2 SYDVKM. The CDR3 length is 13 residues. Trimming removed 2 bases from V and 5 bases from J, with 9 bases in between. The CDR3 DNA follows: TGTGCCAGCAGTTTAGGAGTGGGGACTGAAGCTTTCTTT. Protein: CASSLGVGTEAFF.

DNA for the CDR3: TGCGCCAGCAGCCAGACAGGGGATGGGCACGAGCAGTACTTC. Translating it yields CASSQTGDGHEQYF. This chain joins TRBV4-1 and TRBJ2-7, with 8 bases lining up with TRBD1. J gave up 5 bases and V 3 bases, and 6 bases lay outside the gene matches. Germline V CDR1 and CDR2: MGHRA, YSYEKL. CDR3 length: 14 residues.

CDR3 DNA: TGTGCCAGCAGTCCCCCCAGTCCCGGGACAATCTATAGCAATCAGCCCCAGCATTTT. It yields the protein CASSPPSPGTIYSNQPQHF. The J gene is TRBJ1-5, the V gene TRBV28; the D gene is possibly TRBD1 (6 bases). Trimming took 5 bases from V and 0 from J, leaving 23 bases between them. This CDR3 region has 19 residues. CDR1 is MDHEN and CDR2 is SYDVKM in the germline V gene.

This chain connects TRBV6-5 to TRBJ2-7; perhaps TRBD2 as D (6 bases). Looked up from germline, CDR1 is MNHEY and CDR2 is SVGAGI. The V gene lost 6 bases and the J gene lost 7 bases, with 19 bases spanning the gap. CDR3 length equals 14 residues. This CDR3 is CASRNAGGTGEQYF. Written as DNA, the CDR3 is TGTGCCAGCAGGAACGCTGGCGGGACGGGAGAGCAGTACTTC.

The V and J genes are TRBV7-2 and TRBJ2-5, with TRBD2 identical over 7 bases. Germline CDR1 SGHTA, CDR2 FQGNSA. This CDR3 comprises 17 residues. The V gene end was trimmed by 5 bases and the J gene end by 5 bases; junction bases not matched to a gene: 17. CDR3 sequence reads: CASSPPPRGEGLETQYF. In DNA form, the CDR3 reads TGTGCCAGCAGCCCGCCTCCTCGGGGGGAGGGCCTGGAGACCCAGTACTTC.

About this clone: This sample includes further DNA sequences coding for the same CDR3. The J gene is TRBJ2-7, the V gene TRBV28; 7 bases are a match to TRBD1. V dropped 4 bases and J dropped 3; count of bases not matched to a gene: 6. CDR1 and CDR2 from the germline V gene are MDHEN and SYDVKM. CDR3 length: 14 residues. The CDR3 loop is CASSSPGQSYEQYF. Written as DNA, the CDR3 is TGTGCCAGCAGTTCCCCGGGACAGAGCTACGAGCAGTACTTC.

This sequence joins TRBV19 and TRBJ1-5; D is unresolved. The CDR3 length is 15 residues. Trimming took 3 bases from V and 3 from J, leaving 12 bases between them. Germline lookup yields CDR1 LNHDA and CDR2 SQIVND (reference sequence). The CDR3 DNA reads TGTGCCAGTAGTATCCGTCACAGTTACAATCAGCCCCAGCATTTT. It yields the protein CASSIRHSYNQPQHF.

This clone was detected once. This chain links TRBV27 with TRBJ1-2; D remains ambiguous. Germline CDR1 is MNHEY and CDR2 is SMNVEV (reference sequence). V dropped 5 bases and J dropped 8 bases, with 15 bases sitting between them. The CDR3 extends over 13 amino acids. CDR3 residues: CASSPREGGGYTF. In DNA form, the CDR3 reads TGTGCCAGCAGTCCCCGGGAGGGAGGAGGCTACACCTTC.